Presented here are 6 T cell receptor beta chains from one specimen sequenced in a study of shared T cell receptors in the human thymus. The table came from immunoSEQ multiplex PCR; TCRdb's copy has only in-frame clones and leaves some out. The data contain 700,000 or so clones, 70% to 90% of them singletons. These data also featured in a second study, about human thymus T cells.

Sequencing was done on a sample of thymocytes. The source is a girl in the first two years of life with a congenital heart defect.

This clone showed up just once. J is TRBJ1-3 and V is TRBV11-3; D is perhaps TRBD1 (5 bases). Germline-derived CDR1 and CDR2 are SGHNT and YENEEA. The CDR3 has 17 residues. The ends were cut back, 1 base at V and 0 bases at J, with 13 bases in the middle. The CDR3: CASSLGVRGGSGNTIYF. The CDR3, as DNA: TGTGCCAGCAGCTTAGGAGTTCGGGGGGGCTCTGGAAACACCATATATTTT.

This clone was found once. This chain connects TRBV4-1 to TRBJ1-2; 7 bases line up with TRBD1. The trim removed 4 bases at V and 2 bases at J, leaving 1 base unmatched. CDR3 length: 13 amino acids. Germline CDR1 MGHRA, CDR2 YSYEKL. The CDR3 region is CASSLQGNYGYTF. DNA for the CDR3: TGCGCCAGCAGCCTACAGGGGAACTATGGCTACACCTTC.

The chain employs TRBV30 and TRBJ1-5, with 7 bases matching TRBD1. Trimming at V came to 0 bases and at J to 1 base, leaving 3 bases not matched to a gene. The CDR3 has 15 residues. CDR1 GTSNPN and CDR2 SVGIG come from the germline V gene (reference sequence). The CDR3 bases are TGTGCCTGGAGTGTTGGGGACAGCAGCAATCAGCCCCAGCATTTT. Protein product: CAWSVGDSSNQPQHF.

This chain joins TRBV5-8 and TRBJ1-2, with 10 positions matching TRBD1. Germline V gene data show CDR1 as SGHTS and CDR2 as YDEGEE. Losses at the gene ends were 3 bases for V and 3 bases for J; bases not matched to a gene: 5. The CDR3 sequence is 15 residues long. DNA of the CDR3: TGTGCCAGCAGCTCCGGGACAGGGGAACACTATGGCTACACCTTC. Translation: CASSSGTGEHYGYTF. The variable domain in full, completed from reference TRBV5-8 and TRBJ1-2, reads EAGVTQSPTHLIKTRGQQATLRCSPISGHTSVYWYQQALGLGLQFLLWYDEGEERNRGNFPPRFSGRQFPNYSSELNVNALELEDSALYLCASSSGTGEHYGYTFGSGTRLTVV.

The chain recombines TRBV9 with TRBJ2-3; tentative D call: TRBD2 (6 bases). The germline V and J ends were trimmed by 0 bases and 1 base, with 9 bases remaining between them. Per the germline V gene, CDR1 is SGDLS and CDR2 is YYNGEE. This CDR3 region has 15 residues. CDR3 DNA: TGTGCCAGCAGCGTAGGACAGCGGGGCACAGATACGCAGTATTTT. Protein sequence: CASSVGQRGTDTQYF. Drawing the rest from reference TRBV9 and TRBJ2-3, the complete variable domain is DSGVTQTPKHLITATGQRVTLRCSPRSGDLSVYWYQQSLDQGLQFLIQYYNGEERAKGNILERFSAQQFPDLHSELNLSSLELGDSALYFCASSVGQRGTDTQYFGPGTRLTVL.

CDR3 nucleotides: TGCAGCCCGCACCTCCGACTAGCGGGGGGCCTGAACACCGGGGAGCTGTTTTTT. Translated, it gives CSPHLRLAGGLNTGELFF. The chain is built from TRBV29-1 and TRBJ2-2, with TRBD2 identical over 13 bases. Germline values: CDR1 SQVTM, CDR2 ANQGSEA. V lost 8 bases, J lost 1 base, and 13 bases stayed unmatched. The CDR3 runs 18 residues.